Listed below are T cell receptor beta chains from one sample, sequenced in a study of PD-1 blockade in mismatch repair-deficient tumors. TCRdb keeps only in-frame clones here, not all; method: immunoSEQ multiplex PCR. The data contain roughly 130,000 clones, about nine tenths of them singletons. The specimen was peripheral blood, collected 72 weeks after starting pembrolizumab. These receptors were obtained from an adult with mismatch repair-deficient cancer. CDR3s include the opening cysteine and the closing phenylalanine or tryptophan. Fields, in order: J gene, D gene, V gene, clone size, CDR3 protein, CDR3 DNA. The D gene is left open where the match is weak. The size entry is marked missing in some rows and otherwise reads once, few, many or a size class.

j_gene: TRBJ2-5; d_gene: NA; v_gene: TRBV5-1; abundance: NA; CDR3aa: CASSGQDSGGTQYF; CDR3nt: TGCGCCAGCAGCGGCCAGGACAGTGGAGGGACCCAGTACTTC
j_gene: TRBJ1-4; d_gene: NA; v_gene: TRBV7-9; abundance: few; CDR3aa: CASTLLGGPATNEKLFF; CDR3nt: TGTGCCAGCACCCTTTTGGGGGGGCCGGCAACTAATGAAAAACTGTTTTTT
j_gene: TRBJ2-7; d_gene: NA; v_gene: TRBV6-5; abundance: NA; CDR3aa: CASSYSGSYEQYF; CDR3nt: TGTGCCAGCAGTTACTCCGGATCCTACGAGCAGTACTTC
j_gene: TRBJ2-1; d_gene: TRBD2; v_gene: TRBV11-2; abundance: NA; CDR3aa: CASSPASGSSYNEQFF; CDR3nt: TGTGCCAGCAGTCCCGCTAGCGGGAGCTCCTACAATGAGCAGTTCTTC
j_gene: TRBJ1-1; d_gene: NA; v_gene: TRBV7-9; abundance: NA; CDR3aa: CASSLAVTEAFF; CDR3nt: TGTGCCAGCAGCCTAGCGGTCACTGAAGCTTTCTTT
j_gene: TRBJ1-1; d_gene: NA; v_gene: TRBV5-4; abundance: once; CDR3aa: CASSLVGEGTEAFF; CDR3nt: TGTGCCAGCAGCTTGGTGGGTGAGGGCACTGAAGCTTTCTTT
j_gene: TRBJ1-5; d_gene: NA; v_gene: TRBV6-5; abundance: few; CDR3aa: CASSTRGEGNQPQHF; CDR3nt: TGTGCCAGCAGTACCCGAGGAGAGGGAAATCAGCCCCAGCATTTT
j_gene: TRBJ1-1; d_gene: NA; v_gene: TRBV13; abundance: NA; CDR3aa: CASSRSQKGQVF; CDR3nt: TGTGCCAGCAGTCGATCCCAAAAGGGTCAGGTCTTT
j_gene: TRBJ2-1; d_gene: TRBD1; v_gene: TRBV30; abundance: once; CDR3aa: CAGRLDREPYNEQFF; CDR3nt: TGTGCCGGAAGGTTAGACAGGGAACCCTACAATGAGCAGTTCTTC
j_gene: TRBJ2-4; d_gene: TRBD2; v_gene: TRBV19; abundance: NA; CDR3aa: CASSLRSLAGQGAKNIQYF; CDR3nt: TGTGCCAGTAGTTTGCGAAGCTTAGCGGGCCAAGGAGCCAAAAACATTCAGTACTTC
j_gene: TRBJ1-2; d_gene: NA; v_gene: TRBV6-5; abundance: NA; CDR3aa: CASSYASAYGYTF; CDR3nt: TGTGCCAGCAGTTATGCGTCAGCCTATGGCTACACCTTC
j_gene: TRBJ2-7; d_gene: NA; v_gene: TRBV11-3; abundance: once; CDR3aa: CASSLGHREQYF; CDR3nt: TGTGCCAGCAGCTTAGGGCATCGAGAGCAGTACTTC
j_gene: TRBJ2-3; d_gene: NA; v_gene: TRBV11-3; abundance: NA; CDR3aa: CASSLGTDTQYF; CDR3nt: TGTGCCAGCAGCTTAGGGACAGATACGCAGTATTTT
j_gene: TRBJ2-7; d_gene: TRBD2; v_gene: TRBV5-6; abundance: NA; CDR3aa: CASASGSTPYEQYF; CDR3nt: TGTGCCAGCGCCAGCGGGAGCACTCCCTACGAGCAGTACTTC
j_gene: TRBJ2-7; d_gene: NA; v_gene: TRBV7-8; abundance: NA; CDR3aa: CASSLAGTVHEQYF; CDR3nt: TGTGCCAGCAGCTTAGCGGGGACTGTCCACGAGCAGTACTTC
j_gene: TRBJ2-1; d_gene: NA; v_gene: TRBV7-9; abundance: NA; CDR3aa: CASSPGSYNEQFF; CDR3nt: TGTGCCAGCAGCCCCGGATCCTACAATGAGCAGTTCTTC
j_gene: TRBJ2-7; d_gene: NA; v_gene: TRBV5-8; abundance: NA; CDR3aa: CASSLWSDSYEQYF; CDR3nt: TGTGCCAGCAGCTTGTGGTCAGACTCCTACGAGCAGTACTTC
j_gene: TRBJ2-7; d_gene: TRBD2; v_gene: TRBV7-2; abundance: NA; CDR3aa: CASSGRSGRDYEQYF; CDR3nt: TGTGCCAGCAGCGGACGTAGCGGGAGGGACTACGAGCAGTACTTC
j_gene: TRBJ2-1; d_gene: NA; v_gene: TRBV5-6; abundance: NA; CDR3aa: CASSLGTYLIKEQFF; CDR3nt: TGTGCCAGCAGCTTGGGGACATACCTCATTAAGGAGCAGTTCTTC
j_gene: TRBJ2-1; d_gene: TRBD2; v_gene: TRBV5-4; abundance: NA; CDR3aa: CASSLARPSGRTNEQFF; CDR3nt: TGTGCCAGCAGCTTGGCCAGGCCTAGCGGGAGGACCAATGAGCAGTTCTTC
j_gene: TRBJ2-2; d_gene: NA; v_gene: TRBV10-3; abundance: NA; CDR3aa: CAITSGGELFF; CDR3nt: TGTGCCATCACGAGCGGCGGGGAGCTGTTTTTT
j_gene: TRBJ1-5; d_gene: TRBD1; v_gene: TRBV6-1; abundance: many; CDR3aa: CASTKGAHQPQHF; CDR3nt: TGTGCCAGCACCAAGGGGGCCCATCAGCCCCAGCATTTT
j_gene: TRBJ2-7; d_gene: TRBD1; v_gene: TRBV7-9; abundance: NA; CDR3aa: CASSTHRGEQYF; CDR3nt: TGTGCCAGCAGCACCCACAGGGGCGAGCAGTACTTC
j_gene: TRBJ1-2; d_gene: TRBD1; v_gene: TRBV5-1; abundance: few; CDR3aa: CASSSPGQGANYGYTF; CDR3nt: TGCGCCAGCAGCTCACCGGGACAGGGAGCTAACTATGGCTACACCTTC
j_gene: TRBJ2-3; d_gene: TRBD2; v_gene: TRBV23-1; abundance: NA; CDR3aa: CASSPSGAGGPHGETDTQYF; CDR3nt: TGCGCCAGCAGTCCGTCCGGGGCGGGAGGGCCCCACGGGGAGACAGATACGCAGTATTTT
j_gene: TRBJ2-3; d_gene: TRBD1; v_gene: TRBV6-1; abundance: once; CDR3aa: CASSPGTDTDTQYF; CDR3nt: TGTGCCAGCAGCCCCGGGACAGACACAGATACGCAGTATTTT
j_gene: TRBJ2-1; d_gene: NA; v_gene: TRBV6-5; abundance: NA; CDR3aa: CASSYGGDNEQFF; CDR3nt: TGTGCCAGCAGTTACGGAGGGGACAATGAGCAGTTCTTC
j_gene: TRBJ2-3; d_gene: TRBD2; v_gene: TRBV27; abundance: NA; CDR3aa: CASRLKITGTRGSSTDTQYF; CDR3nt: TGTGCCAGCAGATTGAAAATAACCGGGACTAGGGGATCTAGCACAGATACGCAGTATTTT
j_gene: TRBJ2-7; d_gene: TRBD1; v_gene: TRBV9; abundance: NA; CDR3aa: CASSPAGTGDYEQYF; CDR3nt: TGTGCCAGCAGCCCGGCCGGGACAGGGGACTACGAGCAGTACTTC
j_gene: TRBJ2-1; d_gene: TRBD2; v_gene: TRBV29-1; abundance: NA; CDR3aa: CSVGGGRRFYNEQFF; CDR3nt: TGCAGCGTTGGGGGGGGTCGGCGGTTCTACAATGAGCAGTTCTTC
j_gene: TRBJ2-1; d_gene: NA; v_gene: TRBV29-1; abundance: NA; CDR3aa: CSARTRGEGVGEQFF; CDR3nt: TGCAGCGCTCGCACCCGGGGTGAGGGGGTAGGGGAGCAGTTCTTC
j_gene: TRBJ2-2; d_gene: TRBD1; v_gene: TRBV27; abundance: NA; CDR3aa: CASSTTGGGTGELFF; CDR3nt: TGTGCCAGCAGTACCACAGGGGGTGGCACCGGGGAGCTGTTTTTT
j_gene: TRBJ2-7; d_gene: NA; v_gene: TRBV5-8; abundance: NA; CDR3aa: CASSLGLSIYEQYF; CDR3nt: TGTGCCAGCAGCTTGGGCCTGTCTATCTACGAGCAGTACTTC
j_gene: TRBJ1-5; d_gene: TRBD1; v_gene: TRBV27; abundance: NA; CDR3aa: CASLTTGANQPQHF; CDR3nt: TGTGCCAGTCTTACTACAGGGGCCAATCAGCCCCAGCATTTT
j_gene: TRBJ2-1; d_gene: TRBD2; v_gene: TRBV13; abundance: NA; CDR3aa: CASSVGTRTLTYNEQFF; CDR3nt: TGTGCCAGCAGCGTAGGGACTAGGACACTTACTTACAATGAGCAGTTCTTC
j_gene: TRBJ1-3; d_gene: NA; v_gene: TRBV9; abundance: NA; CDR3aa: CASSGHSTGNTIYF; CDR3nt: TGTGCCAGCAGCGGACACAGTACTGGAAACACCATATATTTT
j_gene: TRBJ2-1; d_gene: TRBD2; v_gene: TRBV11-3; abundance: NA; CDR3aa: CASSNHQREGLYNEQFF; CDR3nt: TGTGCCAGCAGCAATCACCAGCGGGAGGGGCTCTACAATGAGCAGTTCTTC
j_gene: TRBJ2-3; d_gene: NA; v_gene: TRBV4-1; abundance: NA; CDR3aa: CASSPRGEITDTQYF; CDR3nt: TGCGCCAGCAGCCCAAGGGGAGAAATCACAGATACGCAGTATTTT
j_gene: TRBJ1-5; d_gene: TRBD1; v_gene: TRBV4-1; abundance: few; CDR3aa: CASSQAGQGGQPQHF; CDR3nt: TGCGCCAGCAGCCAAGCGGGACAGGGAGGGCAGCCCCAGCATTTT
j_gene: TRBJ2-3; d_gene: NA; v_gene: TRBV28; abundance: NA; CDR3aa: CASSLFSADTQYF; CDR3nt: TGTGCCAGCAGTTTATTTTCGGCCGATACGCAGTATTTT
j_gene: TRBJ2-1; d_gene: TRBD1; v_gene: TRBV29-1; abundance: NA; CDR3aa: CSVEGAGTGPNEQFF; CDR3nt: TGCAGCGTTGAAGGGGCCGGGACAGGGCCAAATGAGCAGTTCTTC
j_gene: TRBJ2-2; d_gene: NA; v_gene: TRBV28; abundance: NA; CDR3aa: CASRPSFAPSGELFF; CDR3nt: TGTGCCAGCAGACCATCCTTCGCCCCCTCCGGGGAGCTGTTTTTT